The 2 T cell receptor beta chains presented below share a single source sample, sequenced in a study of blood T cell repertoires in COVID-19. Some clones are missing from TCRdb's copy, which holds only in-frame ones; the method was immunoSEQ multiplex PCR. The data contain 200,000 to 300,000 clones, 70% to 90% of them singletons. Sequences were obtained from peripheral blood. The receptors come from a human donor in a cohort sampled during active COVID-19.

This sequence joins TRBV24-1 and TRBJ1-2; D not certain. This CDR3 has 12 residues. The V gene lost 8 bases and the J gene lost 8 bases, with 14 bases spanning the gap. Germline assignment: CDR1 KGHDR and CDR2 SFDVKD. The CDR3 DNA reads TGTGCCACCAAATCCCCTGCGGGAGGCTACACCTTC. It translates to CATKSPAGGYTF.

The chain links TRBV11-2 to TRBJ2-5; the match to TRBD1 covers 7 bases. Losses at the gene ends were 2 bases for V and 5 bases for J; bases not matched to a gene: 11. CDR3 length: 16 amino acids. Germline V lookup: CDR1 SGHAT, CDR2 FQNNGV. The CDR3 reads CASSLTYSLGGETQYF. The CDR3 nucleotides read TGTGCCAGCAGCTTAACTTATTCGCTAGGGGGCGAGACCCAGTACTTC.